This T cell receptor beta chain came from a study of control samples from healthy donors and cancer patients (dated by TCRdb to the early 2020s). Note on this clone: Its antigen is still unknown. Base quality data are lacking; no much larger clone is found one base away.

Receptors were amplified or captured by the immunoSEQ multiplex PCR assay. TCRdb provides this immuneACCESS table in a form limited to in-frame rearrangements. Some clones are lacking; in checked studies, under half of them reflect an unresolved V gene, and why the rest are absent is not known. Across this sample there are fewer than 85,000 clones, with 85% to 95% seen only once. The ten largest clones capture approximately 6% of the sample. Here V drops 4 bases and J drops 6 bases, and the junction holds 5 bases not matched to any gene. Including cysteine and phenylalanine, the CDR3 has 13 amino acids. Only CDR3 DNA remains: 39 bases, in frame from the first base.

The receptor comes from a woman between 55 and 75 years old in good health. This receptor chain uses TRBV12-3 or TRBV12-4 and TRBJ2-7, with TRBD1 matching 8 junction bases. Sequencing was carried out using blood. The DNA sequence is given as TGTGCCAGCAGTTGGACAGGGAATTCCGAGCAGTACTTC. It translates to CASSWTGNSEQYF.